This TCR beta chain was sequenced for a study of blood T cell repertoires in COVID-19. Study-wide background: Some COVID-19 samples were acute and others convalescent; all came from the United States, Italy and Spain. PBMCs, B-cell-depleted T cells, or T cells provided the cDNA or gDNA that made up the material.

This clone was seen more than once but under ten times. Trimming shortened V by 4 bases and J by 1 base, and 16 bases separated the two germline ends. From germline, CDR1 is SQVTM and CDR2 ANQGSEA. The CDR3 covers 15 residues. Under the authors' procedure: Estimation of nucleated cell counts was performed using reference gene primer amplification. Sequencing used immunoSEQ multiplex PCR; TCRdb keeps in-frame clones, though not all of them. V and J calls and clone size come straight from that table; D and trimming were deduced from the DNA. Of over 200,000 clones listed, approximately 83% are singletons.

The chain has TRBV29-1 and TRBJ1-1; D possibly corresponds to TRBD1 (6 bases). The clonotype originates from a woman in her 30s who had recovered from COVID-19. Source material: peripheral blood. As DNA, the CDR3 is TGCAGCGTTGGGACAGTCATTGCCCCGAACACTGAAGCTTTCTTT. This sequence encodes CSVGTVIAPNTEAFF. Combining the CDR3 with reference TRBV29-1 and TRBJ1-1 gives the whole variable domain SAVISQKPSRDICQRGTSLTIQCQVDSQVTMMFWYRQQPGQSLTLIATANQGSEATYESGFVIDKFPISRPNLTFSTLTVSNMSPEDSSIYLCSVGTVIAPNTEAFFGQGTRLTVV.